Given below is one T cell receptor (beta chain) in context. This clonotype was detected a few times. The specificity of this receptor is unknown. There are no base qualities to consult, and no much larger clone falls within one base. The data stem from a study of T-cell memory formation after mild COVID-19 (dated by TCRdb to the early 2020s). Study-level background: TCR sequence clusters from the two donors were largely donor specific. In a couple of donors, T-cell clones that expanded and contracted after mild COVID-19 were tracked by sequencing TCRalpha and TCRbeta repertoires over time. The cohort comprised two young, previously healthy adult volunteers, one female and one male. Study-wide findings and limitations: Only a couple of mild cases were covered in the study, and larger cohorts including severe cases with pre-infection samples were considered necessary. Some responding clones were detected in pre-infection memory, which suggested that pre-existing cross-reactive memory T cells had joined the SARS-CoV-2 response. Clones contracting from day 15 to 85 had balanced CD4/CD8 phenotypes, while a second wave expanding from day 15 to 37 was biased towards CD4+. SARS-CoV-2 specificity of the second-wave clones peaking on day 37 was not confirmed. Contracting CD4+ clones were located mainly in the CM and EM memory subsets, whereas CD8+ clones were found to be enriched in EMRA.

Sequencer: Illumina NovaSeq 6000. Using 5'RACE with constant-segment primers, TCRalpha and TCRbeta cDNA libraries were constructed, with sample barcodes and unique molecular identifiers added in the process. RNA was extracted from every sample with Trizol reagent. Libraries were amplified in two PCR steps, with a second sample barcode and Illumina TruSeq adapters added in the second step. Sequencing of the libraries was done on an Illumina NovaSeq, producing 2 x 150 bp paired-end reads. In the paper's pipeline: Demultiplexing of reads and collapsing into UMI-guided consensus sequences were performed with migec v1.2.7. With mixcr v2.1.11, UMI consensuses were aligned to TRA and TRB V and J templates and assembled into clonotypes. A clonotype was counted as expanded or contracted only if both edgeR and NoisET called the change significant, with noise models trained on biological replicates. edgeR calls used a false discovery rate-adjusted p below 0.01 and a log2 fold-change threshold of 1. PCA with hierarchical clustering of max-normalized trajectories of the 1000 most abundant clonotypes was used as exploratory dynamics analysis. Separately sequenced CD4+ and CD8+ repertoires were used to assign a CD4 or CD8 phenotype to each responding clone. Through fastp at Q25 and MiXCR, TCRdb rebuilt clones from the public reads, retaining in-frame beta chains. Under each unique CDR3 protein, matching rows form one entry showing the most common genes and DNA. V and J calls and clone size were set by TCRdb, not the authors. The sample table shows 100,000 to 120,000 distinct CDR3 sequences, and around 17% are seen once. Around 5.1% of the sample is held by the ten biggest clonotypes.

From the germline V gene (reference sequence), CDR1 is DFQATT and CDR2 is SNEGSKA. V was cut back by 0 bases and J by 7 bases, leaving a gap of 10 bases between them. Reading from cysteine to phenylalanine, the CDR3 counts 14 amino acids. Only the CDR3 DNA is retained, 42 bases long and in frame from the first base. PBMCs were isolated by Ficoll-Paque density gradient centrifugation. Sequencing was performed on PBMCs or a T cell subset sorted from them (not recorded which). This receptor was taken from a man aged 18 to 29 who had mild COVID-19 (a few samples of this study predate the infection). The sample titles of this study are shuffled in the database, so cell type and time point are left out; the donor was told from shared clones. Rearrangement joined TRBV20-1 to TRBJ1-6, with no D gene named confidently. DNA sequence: TGCAGTGCTAGAGATCGGGTGGGGAATTCACCCCTCCACTTT. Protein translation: CSARDRVGNSPLHF.